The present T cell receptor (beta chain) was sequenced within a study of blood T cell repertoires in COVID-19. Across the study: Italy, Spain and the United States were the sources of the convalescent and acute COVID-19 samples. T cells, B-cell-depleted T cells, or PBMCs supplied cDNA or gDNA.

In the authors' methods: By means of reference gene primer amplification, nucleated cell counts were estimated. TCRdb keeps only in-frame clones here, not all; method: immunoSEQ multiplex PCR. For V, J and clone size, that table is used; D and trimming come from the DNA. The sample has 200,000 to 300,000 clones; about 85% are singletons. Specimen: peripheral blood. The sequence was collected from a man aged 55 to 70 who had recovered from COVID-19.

CDR3 protein: CASSIKQGNYEQYF. The CDR3 bases are TGTGCCAGTAGTATAAAACAGGGGAACTACGAGCAGTACTTC. The gene calls are TRBV19 and TRBJ2-7; 7 nucleotides align to TRBD1. The trim removed 2 bases at V and 3 bases at J, leaving 4 bases unmatched. The CDR3 loop spans 14 amino acids. CDR1 is LNHDA and CDR2 is SQIVND in the germline V gene (reference sequence).